The text below deals with one T cell receptor beta chain. What it binds is not known. This specimen comes from a study of T cell responses to AZD1222 COVID-19 vaccine. Method: immunoSEQ multiplex PCR; TCRdb's copy keeps in-frame clones and lacks some. The sample has roughly 170,000 clones, around 94% seen once. Points from the study as a whole: Nearly half of spike-specific TCRs reportedly go after variant regions that carry no mutations.

V was pared by 6 bases and J by 7 bases, with 15 bases between. This CDR3 has 14 residues. Germline CDR1 reads LGHNA; CDR2 reads YSLEER. The sample consisted of peripheral blood, taken on day 0 of AZD1222 vaccination. This receptor was obtained from an adult in good health. The chain joins TRBV4-3 to TRBJ2-2; weak D call: TRBD1 (6 bases). CDR3 DNA: TGCGCCAGCAGGCGAGAAGGGGGTAGCGGGGAGCTGTTTTTT. It codes for CASRREGGSGELFF.